What follows describes a single T cell receptor (beta chain). It has no known antigen specificity. No qualities accompany the bases; no much larger clone lies one base away. This record belongs to a study of blood T cell repertoires in COVID-19 (dated by TCRdb to 2020 to 2022). In the study overall: Collaborator samples came from the United States, Italy and Spain and covered acute and convalescent phases of COVID-19. The samples were drawn from the first 160 participants of the ongoing ImmuneRACE study and from about 1,200 subjects provided by 6 global collaborators. Where available, HLA class I and class II types were obtained from metadata supplied by the sample provider rather than from assay-based typing. Nearly every sample came with metadata listing a de-identified subject ID, COVID-19 status, age in years and sex. Deeply sampled blood TCRbeta repertoires from subjects exposed to, actively infected with, or recovered from COVID-19 were included in the dataset. The prospective study material was composed of cDNA or gDNA derived from T cells, B-cell-depleted T cells, or PBMCs. The repertoires were released in a freely available public database meant as a resource for research on the immune response to SARS-CoV-2.

The collaborating institutions used their own protocols to collect whole blood in K2EDTA tubes. Collaborator samples were shipped for TCRbeta analysis as frozen whole blood, isolated PBMCs, or DNA extracted from either sample type. V loses 3 bases at its end and J loses 2 bases; junction bases beyond the gene matches: 12. The germline V gene specifies SGHRS as CDR1 and YFSETQ as CDR2. The CDR3 spans 17 residues, from the cysteine through the phenylalanine. The read is trimmed to its CDR3 DNA, 51 bases read in frame from base 1. Summary of the overall study and its limitations: The amount of clinical and demographic metadata varied by source and participant and was provided uncurated.

TCRbeta CDR3 regions were amplified from genomic DNA using the immunoSEQ Assay, a bias-controlled multiplex PCR. The authors processed their data as follows. The number of nucleated cells in each sample was estimated by amplification of reference gene primers within the assay. To quantify the absolute abundance of each unique TCRbeta CDR3 rearrangement, sequence reads were collapsed and filtered. For each sample, productive Simpson clonality was calculated by taking the square root of Simpson's diversity index across productive rearrangements. Not all clones reach the TCRdb copy of this immuneACCESS table, which keeps in-frame sequences only. Checked studies attribute under half of the gap to unresolved V genes and leave the rest unexplained. For V, J and clone size, that table is used; D and trimming come from the DNA. The sample table holds about 330,000 clones, of which around 85% were seen once. Of the sample, just over 7% falls within the top ten clones.

The chain is assembled from TRBV5-1 and TRBJ2-5, and TRBD2 matches 8 of the central bases. The sample comprised peripheral blood. This clonotype was obtained from a human donor in a cohort sampled during active COVID-19. The DNA sequence is as follows: TGCGCCAGCAGCTCCGGGACTAGTTGGGGCCTACAAGAGACCCAGTACTTC. Translated, this gives CASSSGTSWGLQETQYF. Here the CDR3 is joined to the reference TRBV5-1 and TRBJ2-5 genes, and the full variable domain is: KAGVTQTPRYLIKTRGQQVTLSCSPISGHRSVSWYQQTPGQGLQFLFEYFSETQRNKGNFPGRFSGRQFSNSRSEMNVSTLELGDSALYLCASSSGTSWGLQETQYFGPGTRLLVL.